A single sample gave rise to the 20 T cell receptor beta chains below, sequenced in a study of blood T cell repertoires in COVID-19. Clones were read by immunoSEQ multiplex PCR, and TCRdb kept only the in-frame ones, dropping some. This sample has approximately 170,000 clones, with about 90% found just once. Sequencing was carried out using peripheral blood. These receptors were obtained from a woman in her 70s with acute or convalescent COVID-19.

The V call is TRBV12-3 or TRBV12-4, the J call TRBJ1-6, with TRBD1 identical over 9 bases. The CDR3 is made up of 13 amino acids. V lost 4 bases, J lost 8 bases, and 0 bases stayed unmatched. The CDR3 DNA follows: TGTGCCAGCAGTTGGACAGGGGATTCACCCCTCCACTTT. As protein: CASSWTGDSPLHF.

This chain uses TRBV2 with TRBJ2-1; D might be TRBD2 (5 bases). In germline, CDR1 is SNHLY, CDR2 FYNNEI. The CDR3 has 13 residues. The V and J ends lost 4 bases and 10 bases respectively, with 14 bases between them. The CDR3 region is CASSVGRGREQFF. CDR3 nucleotide sequence: TGTGCCAGCAGTGTCGGCCGCGGGCGGGAGCAGTTCTTC.

This clone was counted between two and nine times. The chain joins TRBV3-1 (or the pseudogene TRBV3-2) to TRBJ2-1; D may be TRBD1 (5 bases). The CDR3 is 15 residues long. CDR1 is LGHDT, CDR2 YNNKEL, per germline (reference sequence). V was trimmed by 4 bases and J by 4 bases, leaving 14 bases between them. The CDR3 DNA sequence: TGTGCCAGCAGCCTTGACAGAACTTCATACAATGAGCAGTTCTTC. It is translated as CASSLDRTSYNEQFF.

The chain combines TRBV6-5 with TRBJ1-2; a weak D match, TRBD1 (5 bases). CDR3 length: 15 residues. The germline V and J ends were trimmed by 0 bases and 6 bases, with 14 bases remaining between them. The V gene's germline CDR1 is MNHEY and CDR2 SVGAGI. CDR3 region: CASSYSSKGKDGYTF. In DNA, the CDR3 is TGTGCCAGCAGTTACTCGAGTAAGGGGAAGGATGGCTACACCTTC.

The gene calls are TRBV4-1 and TRBJ1-1; tentatively, D is TRBD1 (5 bases). V shed 2 bases and J shed 2 bases, with 15 bases lying between them. The CDR3 is 16 amino acids. Germline-derived CDR1 and CDR2 are MGHRA and YSYEKL. The CDR3 protein is CASSQWSGRANTEAFF. CDR3 DNA sequence: TGCGCCAGCAGCCAATGGTCCGGCAGGGCTAACACTGAAGCTTTCTTT.

V gene TRBV1 combines with J gene TRBJ2-7; TRBD1 was called by the table and not checked on the DNA. TRBV1 is a recognized pseudogene. The CDR3 runs to 15 residues. This CDR3 reads CTSSQEFTGNHEQYF. In DNA, the CDR3 is TGCACCAGCAGCCAAGAATTTACAGGGAACCACGAGCAGTACTTC.

The chain is built from TRBV11-3 and TRBJ2-3, with 8 bases lining up with TRBD1. Germline V gene lookup returns CDR1 SGHNT and CDR2 YENEEA. Losses at the gene ends were 5 bases for V and 2 bases for J; bases not matched to a gene: 6. This CDR3 comprises 15 residues. The CDR3 reads CASSPRGPDTDTQYF. The CDR3 DNA reads TGTGCCAGCAGCCCCAGGGGGCCGGACACAGATACGCAGTATTTT.

The chain combines TRBV5-8 with TRBJ1-5; 9 bases are shared with TRBD1. Germline CDR1 and CDR2: SGHTS and YDEGEE. V was clipped by 4 bases and J by 0 bases; unmatched bases: 11. The CDR3 length is 18 residues. The DNA for the CDR3 is TGTGCCAGCAGCCAGGACAGGGGCCATGGGTATAGCAATCAGCCCCAGCATTTT. It yields the protein CASSQDRGHGYSNQPQHF.

This clone has only one observation. The chain employs TRBV5-6 and TRBJ1-2; TRBD1 matches at 10 bases. Trimming took 4 bases from V and 7 from J; bases not matched to a gene: 4. The CDR3 spans 13 residues. CDR1 SGHDT and CDR2 YYEEEE come from the germline V gene. CDR3 sequence: CASSEGQGVGYTF. The CDR3 nucleotides are TGTGCCAGCAGCGAAGGACAGGGGGTTGGCTACACCTTC.

V is TRBV6-6 and J is TRBJ2-7, with 7 nucleotides matching TRBD1. Trimming cost V 6 bases and J 6 bases; bases outside gene matches: 14. Germline V gives CDR1 MNHNY, CDR2 SVGAGI (reference sequence). The CDR3 is 15 residues long. The CDR3 here is CASRPTGAATSEQYF. The CDR3 nucleotides read TGTGCCAGCAGACCCACAGGGGCGGCCACGTCCGAGCAGTACTTC.

CDR3 residues: CASSVGIGGGRTYEQYF. CDR3 bases: TGTGCCAGCAGCGTAGGCATCGGGGGTGGAAGAACCTACGAGCAGTACTTC. V is TRBV9 and J is TRBJ2-7, with a weak D call TRBD2 (6 bases). V was cut by 0 bases and J by 2 bases, with 18 bases left in between. The germline V gene encodes CDR1 SGDLS and CDR2 YYNGEE. The CDR3 contains 17 residues.

To note about this clone: Germline is not matched at one junction end, which may reflect a read error. The CDR3 loop reads CASSLAGQPQQGGF. As DNA, the CDR3 is TGTGCCAGCAGCCTCGCGGGTCAGCCACAACAGGGTGGTTTT. The rearrangement uses TRBV11-2 and TRBJ2-3; D perhaps matches TRBD1 (6 bases). In germline, CDR1 is SGHAT, CDR2 FQNNGV. The CDR3 spans 14 residues.

The rearrangement joins TRBV6-5 to TRBJ2-3, with TRBD1 identical over 7 bases. J gave up 6 bases and V 2 bases, and 11 bases lay outside the gene matches. Germline V gene data show CDR1 as MNHEY and CDR2 as SVGAGI. This CDR3 contains 16 residues. The CDR3 region is CASSYLTGDLRDTQYF. In nucleotides, the CDR3 is TGTGCCAGCAGTTACCTAACAGGGGACCTCAGGGATACGCAGTATTTT.

The rearrangement links TRBV6-5 to TRBJ1-6, with D uncertain. The CDR3 length is 14 residues. The germline CDR1 and CDR2 sequences are MNHEY and SVGAGI. The V end was cut by 6 bases, the J end by 4 bases, with 10 bases between. The CDR3 region is CASRAEQYNSPLHF. The CDR3, as DNA: TGTGCCAGCAGAGCAGAACAGTATAATTCACCCCTCCACTTT.

The chain employs TRBV6-6 and TRBJ2-7; perhaps TRBD2 as D (7 bases). The CDR3 consists of 15 residues. Germline CDR1 and CDR2: MNHNY and SVGAGI (reference sequence). The V end lost 2 bases, the J end lost 5 bases, and 16 bases lay between the germline ends. The CDR3 region has the DNA TGTGCCAGCAGTTACGAGGGGGGGGGCCCCCACGAGCAGTACTTC. Protein sequence: CASSYEGGGPHEQYF.

This sequence joins TRBV5-8 and TRBJ2-2, with 9 bases aligning to TRBD1. The CDR3 runs 16 residues. The V and J ends lost 5 bases and 3 bases, in that order; junction bases with no gene match: 8. CDR1 is SGHTS, CDR2 YDEGEE, per germline. In DNA form, the CDR3 reads TGTGCCAGCAGTCGGCCCAGACAGGGGGACACCGGGGAGCTGTTTTTT. Translation gives CASSRPRQGDTGELFF.

V usage is TRBV7-2 and J usage is TRBJ2-1; 10 bases map to TRBD2. V lost 5 bases, J lost 1 base, and 5 bases stayed unmatched. This CDR3 contains 16 residues. CDR1 is SGHTA and CDR2 is FQGNSA in the germline V gene. CDR3 nucleotides: TGTGCCAGCAGCGGACAAGCGGGAGGGTCCTACAATGAGCAGTTCTTC. It codes for CASSGQAGGSYNEQFF.

This chain connects TRBV2 to TRBJ2-2; tentative D call: TRBD2 (6 bases). The CDR3 is 16 residues long. Per the germline V gene, CDR1 is SNHLY and CDR2 is FYNNEI. Between the trimmed V and J ends, which lost 1 base and 4 bases, there was a span of 13 bases. The chain's CDR3 is CASSEVQGLLTGELFF. Written as DNA, the CDR3 is TGTGCCAGCAGTGAAGTCCAAGGACTACTCACCGGGGAGCTGTTTTTT. Full variable domain (rest looked up from reference TRBV2 and TRBJ2-2): EPEVTQTPSHQVTQMGQEVILRCVPISNHLYFYWYRQILGQKVEFLVSFYNNEISEKSEIFDDQFSVERPDGSNFTLKIRSTKLEDSAMYFCASSEVQGLLTGELFFGEGSRLTVL.

The V and J genes are TRBV7-2 and TRBJ1-5, with a weak D call TRBD1 (5 bases). This CDR3 has 15 amino acids. Germline CDR1 is SGHTA and CDR2 is FQGNSA. V was trimmed by 5 bases and J by 2 bases, leaving 13 bases between them. The CDR3 DNA sequence: TGTGCCAGCAGCCTTACAGTAGGGGGCAATCAGCCCCAGCATTTT. Protein: CASSLTVGGNQPQHF. Full variable domain (missing parts from reference TRBV7-2 and TRBJ1-5): GAGVSQSPSNKVTEKGKDVELRCDPISGHTALYWYRQSLGQGLEFLIYFQGNSAPDKSGLPSDRFSAERTGGSVSTLTIQRTQQEDSAVYLCASSLTVGGNQPQHFGDGTRLSIL.

This clone showed up just once. V and J are TRBV7-2 and TRBJ2-4; D is unclear. CDR1 SGHTA and CDR2 FQGNSA come from the germline V gene. V was shortened by 1 base and J by 2 bases, with 15 bases between the two germline ends. The CDR3 extends over 17 amino acids. Here the CDR3 DNA reads TGTGCCAGCAGCTTAGACGAACTCCGTCTAACCAAAAACATTCAGTACTTC. This codes for CASSLDELRLTKNIQYF.